This T cell receptor beta chain comes out of a study of CD8 T cells in Susac syndrome (dated by TCRdb to the late 2010s). About the full investigation: The study used repertoire sequencing to test whether antigen drove CD8+ T cell activation and differentiation in Susac syndrome. The clonality of the CD8+ T cell repertoire was compared across 12 healthy donors, about 14 Susac syndrome patients and under 19 multiple sclerosis patients.

RNA was extracted using the RNeasy kit, and about 0.45 to 1 microgram was reverse transcribed with random hexamers. TCR beta CDR3 regions were amplified with the immunoSEQ multiplex PCR assay covering 54 Vbeta and 13 Jbeta segments. To correct PCR amplification bias, a synthetic template baseline was used for both primer optimization and computational correction. Per the original workflow: Reads were annotated to V, D and J genes per IMGT and analyzed with immunoSEQ Analyzer, keeping only productive sequences. Clonality was calculated as one minus the Shannon entropy normalized by log2 of the number of productive unique sequences. For each patient and control, public and private clones were evaluated within the 100 most prevalent clones. Clones were defined as Susac-specific if absent from the healthy and MS cohorts, from around 1,000 published viral clones and from other ImmuneACCESS disease sequences. Clones were called with MiXCR by TCRdb after fastp trimmed the public reads at Q25, and only in-frame beta chains were retained. Rows with a matching CDR3 protein are joined into one entry that keeps the most common DNA and genes. The V and J calls come from TCRdb's annotation, not from the publication. This sample comprises around 130,000 distinct CDR3 sequences, under 95% of them detected only once. The ten top clones hold about 0.23% of the sample.

High-throughput TCR beta sequencing profiled peripheral blood CD8+ and CD4+ T cells from healthy donors, Susac syndrome patients and multiple sclerosis patients. Multiple sclerosis controls were treatment-naive patients with stable or active relapsing-remitting disease fulfilling revised McDonald criteria. Bulk CD8+ and CD4+ T cells were purified by magnetic negative isolation, whereas CD8+ TEMRA cells were enriched by FACS. Blood was drawn into EDTA tubes, processed within 24 hours, and PBMCs were isolated by density gradient centrifugation. PBMCs destined for TCR sequencing were cryopreserved in liquid nitrogen and later thawed in a 37 °C water bath. The sorted or isolated CD4+, CD8+ and CD8+ TEMRA cells reached a purity of at least 90%. V loses 6 bases at its end and J loses 3 bases; junction bases beyond the gene matches: 6. Including cysteine and phenylalanine, the CDR3 has 14 amino acids. The retained sequence is limited to the CDR3, 42 bases, with the frame set at the first base.

The research as a whole found: The number of individuals in the TCR sequencing and HLA analysis was recognized as being relatively small.

On this clonotype: It has no known antigen specificity. Qualities for individual bases were not recorded, and no much larger clone is one base off.

The specimen was CD8+ T cells from PBMCs. The sequence derives from a human donor with multiple sclerosis. The chain joins TRBV12-3 or TRBV12-4 to TRBJ2-7; 9 middle bases align to TRBD2. The CDR3 protein is CASSTRLAVYEQYF. The nucleotide sequence is given as TGTGCCAGCAGCACACGACTAGCGGTCTACGAGCAGTACTTC.